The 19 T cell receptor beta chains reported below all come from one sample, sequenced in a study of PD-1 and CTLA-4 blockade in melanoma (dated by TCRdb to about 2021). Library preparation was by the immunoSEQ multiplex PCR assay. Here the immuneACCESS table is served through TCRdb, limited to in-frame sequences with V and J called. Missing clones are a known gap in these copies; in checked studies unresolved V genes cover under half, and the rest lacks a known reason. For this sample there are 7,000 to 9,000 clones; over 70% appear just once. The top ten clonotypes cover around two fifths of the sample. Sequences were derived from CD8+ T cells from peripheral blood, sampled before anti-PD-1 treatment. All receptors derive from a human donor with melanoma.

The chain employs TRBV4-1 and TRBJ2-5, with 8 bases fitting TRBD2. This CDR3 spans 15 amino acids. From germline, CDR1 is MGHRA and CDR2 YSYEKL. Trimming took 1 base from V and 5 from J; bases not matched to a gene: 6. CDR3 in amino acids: CASSQVTSAWETQYF. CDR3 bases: TGCGCCAGCAGCCAAGTGACTAGCGCGTGGGAGACCCAGTACTTC.

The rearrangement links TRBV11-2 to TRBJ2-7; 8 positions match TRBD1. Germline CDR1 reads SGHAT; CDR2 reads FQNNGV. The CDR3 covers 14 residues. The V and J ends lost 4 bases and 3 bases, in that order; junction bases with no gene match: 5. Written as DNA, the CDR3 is TGTGCCAGCAGCTCTGGGGACAGGATCTACGAGCAGTACTTC. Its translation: CASSSGDRIYEQYF. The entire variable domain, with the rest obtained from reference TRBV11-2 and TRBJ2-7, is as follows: EAGVAQSPRYKIIEKRQSVAFWCNPISGHATLYWYQQILGQGPKLLIQFQNNGVVDDSQLPKDRFSAERLKGVDSTLKIQPAKLEDSAVYLCASSSGDRIYEQYFGPGTRLTVT.

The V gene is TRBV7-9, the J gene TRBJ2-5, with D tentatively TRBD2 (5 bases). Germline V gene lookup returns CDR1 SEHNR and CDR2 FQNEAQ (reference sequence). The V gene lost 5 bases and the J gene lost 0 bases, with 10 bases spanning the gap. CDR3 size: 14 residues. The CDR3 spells CASSRDDYQETQYF. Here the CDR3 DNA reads TGTGCCAGCAGCCGGGATGATTACCAAGAGACCCAGTACTTC. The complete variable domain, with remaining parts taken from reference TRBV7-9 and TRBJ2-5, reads DTGVSQNPRHKITKRGQNVTFRCDPISEHNRLYWYRQTLGQGPEFLTYFQNEAQLEKSRLLSDRFSAERPKGSFSTLEIQRTEQGDSAMYLCASSRDDYQETQYFGPGTRLLVL.

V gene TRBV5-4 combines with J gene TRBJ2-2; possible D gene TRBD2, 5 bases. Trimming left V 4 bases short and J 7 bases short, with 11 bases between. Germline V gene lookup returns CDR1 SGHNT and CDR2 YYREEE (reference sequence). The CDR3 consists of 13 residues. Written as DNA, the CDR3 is TGTGCCAGCAGCCCGGACGGGGTCGGGGAGCTGTTTTTT. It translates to CASSPDGVGELFF. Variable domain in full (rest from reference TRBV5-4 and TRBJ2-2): ETGVTQSPTHLIKTRGQQVTLRCSSQSGHNTVSWYQQALGQGPQFIFQYYREEENGRGNFPPRFSGLQFPNYSSELNVNALELDDSALYLCASSPDGVGELFFGEGSRLTVL.

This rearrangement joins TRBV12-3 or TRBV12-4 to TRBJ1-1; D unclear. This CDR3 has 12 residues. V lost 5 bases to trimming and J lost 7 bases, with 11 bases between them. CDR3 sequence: CASSDTWGEAFF. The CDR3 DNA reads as TGTGCCAGCAGTGACACGTGGGGTGAAGCTTTCTTT.

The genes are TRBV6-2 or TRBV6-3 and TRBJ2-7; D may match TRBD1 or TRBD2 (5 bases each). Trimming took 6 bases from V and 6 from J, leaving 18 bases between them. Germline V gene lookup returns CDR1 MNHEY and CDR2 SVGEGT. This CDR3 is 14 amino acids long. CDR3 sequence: CASSLPELRGEQYF. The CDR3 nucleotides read TGTGCCAGCAGCCTACCGGAGCTGAGGGGCGAGCAGTACTTC.

CDR3 residues: CASSITSGIYEQYF. The CDR3, as DNA: TGTGCCAGTAGTATAACTAGCGGGATCTACGAGCAGTACTTC. The chain uses TRBV19 and TRBJ2-7; 10 bases align to TRBD2. The V gene end was trimmed by 2 bases and the J gene end by 3 bases; junction bases not matched to a gene: 1. CDR1 LNHDA and CDR2 SQIVND come from the germline V gene (reference sequence). The CDR3 totals 14 residues.

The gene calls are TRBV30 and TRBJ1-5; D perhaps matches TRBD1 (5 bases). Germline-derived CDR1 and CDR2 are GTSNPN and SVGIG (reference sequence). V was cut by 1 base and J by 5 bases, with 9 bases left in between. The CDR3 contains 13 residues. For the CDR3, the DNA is TGTGCCTGGAGTGAGGGGAACCATCAGCCCCAGCATTTT. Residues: CAWSEGNHQPQHF.

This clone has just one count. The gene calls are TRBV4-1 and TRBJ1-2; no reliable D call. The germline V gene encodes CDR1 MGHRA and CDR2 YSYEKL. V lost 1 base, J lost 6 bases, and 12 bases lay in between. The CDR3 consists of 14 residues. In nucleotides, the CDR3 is TGCGCCAGCAGCCAAGCCCGCGTACGGGATGGCTACACCTTC. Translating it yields CASSQARVRDGYTF.

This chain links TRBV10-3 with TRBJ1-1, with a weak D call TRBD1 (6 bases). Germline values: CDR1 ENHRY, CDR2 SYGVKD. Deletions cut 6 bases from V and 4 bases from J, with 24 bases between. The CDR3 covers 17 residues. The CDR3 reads CAISGGQGGGMSTEAFF. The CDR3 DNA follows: TGTGCCATCAGCGGGGGGCAGGGAGGAGGTATGAGCACTGAAGCTTTCTTT.

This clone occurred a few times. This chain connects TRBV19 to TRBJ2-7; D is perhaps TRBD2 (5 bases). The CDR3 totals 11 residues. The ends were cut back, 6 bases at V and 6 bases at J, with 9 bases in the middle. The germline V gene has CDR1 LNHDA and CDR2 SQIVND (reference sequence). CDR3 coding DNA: TGTGCCAGTAGAAAAGGAGGCGAGCAGTACTTC. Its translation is CASRKGGEQYF.

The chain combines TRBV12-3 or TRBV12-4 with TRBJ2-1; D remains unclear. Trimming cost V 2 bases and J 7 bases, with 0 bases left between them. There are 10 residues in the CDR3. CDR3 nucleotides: TGTGCCAGCAGTTTAAATGAGCAGTTCTTC. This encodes CASSLNEQFF.

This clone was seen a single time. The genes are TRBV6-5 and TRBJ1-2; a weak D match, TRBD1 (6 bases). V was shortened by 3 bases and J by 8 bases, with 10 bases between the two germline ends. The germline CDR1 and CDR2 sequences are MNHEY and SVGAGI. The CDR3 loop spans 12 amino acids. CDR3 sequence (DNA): TGTGCCAGCAGTTATGAGGGGGGAGGCTACACCTTC. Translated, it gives CASSYEGGGYTF.

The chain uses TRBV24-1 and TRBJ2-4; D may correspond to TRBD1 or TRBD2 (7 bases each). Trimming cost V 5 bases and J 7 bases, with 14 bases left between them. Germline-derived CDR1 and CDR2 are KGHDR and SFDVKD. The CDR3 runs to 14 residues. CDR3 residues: CATSAAGGENIQYF. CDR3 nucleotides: TGTGCCACCAGTGCTGCAGGGGGGGAGAACATTCAGTACTTC.

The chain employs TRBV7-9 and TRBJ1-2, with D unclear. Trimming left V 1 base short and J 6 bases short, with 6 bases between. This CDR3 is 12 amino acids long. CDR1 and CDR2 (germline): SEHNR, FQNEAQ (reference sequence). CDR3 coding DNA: TGTGCCAGCAGCTTAGGTTCAGATGGCTACACCTTC. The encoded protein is CASSLGSDGYTF.

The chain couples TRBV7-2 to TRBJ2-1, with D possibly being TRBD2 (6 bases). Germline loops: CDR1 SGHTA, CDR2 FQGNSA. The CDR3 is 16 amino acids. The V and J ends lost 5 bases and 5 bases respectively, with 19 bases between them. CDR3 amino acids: CASSGRTSIIHNEQFF. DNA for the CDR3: TGTGCCAGCAGCGGGAGGACATCCATCATCCACAATGAGCAGTTCTTC. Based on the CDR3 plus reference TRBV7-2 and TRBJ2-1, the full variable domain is GAGVSQSPSNKVTEKGKDVELRCDPISGHTALYWYRQSLGQGLEFLIYFQGNSAPDKSGLPSDRFSAERTGGSVSTLTIQRTQQEDSAVYLCASSGRTSIIHNEQFFGPGTRLTVL.

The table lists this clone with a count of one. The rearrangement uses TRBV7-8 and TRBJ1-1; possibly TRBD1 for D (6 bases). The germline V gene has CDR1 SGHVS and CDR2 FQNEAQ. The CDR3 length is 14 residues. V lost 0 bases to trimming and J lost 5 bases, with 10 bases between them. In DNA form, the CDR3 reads TGTGCCAGCAGCTTAGCGCAGGGGCCGACTGAAGCTTTCTTT. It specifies CASSLAQGPTEAFF.

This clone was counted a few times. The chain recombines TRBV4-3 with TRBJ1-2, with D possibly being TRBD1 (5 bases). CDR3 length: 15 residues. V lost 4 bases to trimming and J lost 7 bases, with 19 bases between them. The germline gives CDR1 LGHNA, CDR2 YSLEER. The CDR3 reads CASSPDPQGISGYTF. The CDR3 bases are TGCGCCAGCAGCCCGGATCCTCAGGGAATCTCTGGCTACACCTTC.

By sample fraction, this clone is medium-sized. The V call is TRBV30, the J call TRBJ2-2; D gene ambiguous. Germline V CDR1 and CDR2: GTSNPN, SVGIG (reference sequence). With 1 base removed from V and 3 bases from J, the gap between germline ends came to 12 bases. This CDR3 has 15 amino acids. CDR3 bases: TGTGCCTGGAGTGCCCTGGTCTTGGACACCGGGGAGCTGTTTTTT. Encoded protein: CAWSALVLDTGELFF.